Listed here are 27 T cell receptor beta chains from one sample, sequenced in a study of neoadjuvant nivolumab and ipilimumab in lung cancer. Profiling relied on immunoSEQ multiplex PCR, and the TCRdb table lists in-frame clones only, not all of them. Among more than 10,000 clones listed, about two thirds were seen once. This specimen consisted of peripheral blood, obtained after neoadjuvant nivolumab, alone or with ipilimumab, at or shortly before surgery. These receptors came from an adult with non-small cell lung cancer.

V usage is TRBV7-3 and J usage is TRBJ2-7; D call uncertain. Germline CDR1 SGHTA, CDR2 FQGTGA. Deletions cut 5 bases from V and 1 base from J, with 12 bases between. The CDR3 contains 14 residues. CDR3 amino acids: CASSEGARSYEQYF. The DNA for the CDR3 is TGTGCCAGCAGCGAAGGAGCCAGGTCCTACGAGCAGTACTTC.

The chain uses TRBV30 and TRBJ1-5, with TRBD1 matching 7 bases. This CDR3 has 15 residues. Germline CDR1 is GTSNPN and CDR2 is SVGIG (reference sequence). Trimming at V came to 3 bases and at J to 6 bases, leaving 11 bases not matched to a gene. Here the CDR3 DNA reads TGTGCCTGGAGAGAACAGGGGCCTTACAGTCAGCCCCAGCATTTT. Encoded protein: CAWREQGPYSQPQHF.

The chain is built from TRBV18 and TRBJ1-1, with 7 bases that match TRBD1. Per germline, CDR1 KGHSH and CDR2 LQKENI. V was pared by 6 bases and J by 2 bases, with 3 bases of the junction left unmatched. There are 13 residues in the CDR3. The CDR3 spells CASSRDSNTEAFF. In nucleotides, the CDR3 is TGTGCCAGCTCTCGGGACAGCAACACTGAAGCTTTCTTT.

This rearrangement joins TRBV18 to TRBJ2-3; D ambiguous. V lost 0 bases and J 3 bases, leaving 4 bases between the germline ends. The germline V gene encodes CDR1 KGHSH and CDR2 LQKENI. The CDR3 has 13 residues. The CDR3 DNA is TGTGCCAGCTCACCACCTGGGACAGATACGCAGTATTTT. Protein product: CASSPPGTDTQYF.

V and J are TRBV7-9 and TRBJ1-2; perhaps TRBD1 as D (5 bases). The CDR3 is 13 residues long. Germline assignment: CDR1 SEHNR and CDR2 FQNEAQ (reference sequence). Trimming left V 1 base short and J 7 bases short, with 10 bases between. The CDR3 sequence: CASSLEQGLGYTF. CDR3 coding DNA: TGTGCCAGCAGCTTAGAGCAGGGTCTTGGCTACACCTTC.

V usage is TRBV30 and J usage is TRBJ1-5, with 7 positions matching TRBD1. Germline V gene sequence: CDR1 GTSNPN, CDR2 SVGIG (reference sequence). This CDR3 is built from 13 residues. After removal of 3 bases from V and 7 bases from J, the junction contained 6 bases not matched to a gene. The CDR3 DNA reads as TGTGCCTGGAGCGACAGGGTGGAACAGCCCCAGCATTTT. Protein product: CAWSDRVEQPQHF.

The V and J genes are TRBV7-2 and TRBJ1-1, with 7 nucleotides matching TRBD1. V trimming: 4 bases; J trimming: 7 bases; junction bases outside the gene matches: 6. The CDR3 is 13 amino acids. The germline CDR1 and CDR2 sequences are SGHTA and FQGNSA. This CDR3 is CASSSRDSREAFF. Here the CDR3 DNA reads TGTGCCAGCAGCTCCAGGGACAGCCGTGAAGCTTTCTTT. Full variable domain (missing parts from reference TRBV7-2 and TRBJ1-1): GAGVSQSPSNKVTEKGKDVELRCDPISGHTALYWYRQSLGQGLEFLIYFQGNSAPDKSGLPSDRFSAERTGGSVSTLTIQRTQQEDSAVYLCASSSRDSREAFFGQGTRLTVV.

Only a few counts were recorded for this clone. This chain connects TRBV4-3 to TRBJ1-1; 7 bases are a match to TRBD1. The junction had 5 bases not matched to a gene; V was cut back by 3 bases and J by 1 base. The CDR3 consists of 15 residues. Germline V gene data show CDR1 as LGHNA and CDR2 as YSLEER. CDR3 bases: TGCGCCAGCAGCCACCTTGACAGGGCGAACACTGAAGCTTTCTTT. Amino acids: CASSHLDRANTEAFF.

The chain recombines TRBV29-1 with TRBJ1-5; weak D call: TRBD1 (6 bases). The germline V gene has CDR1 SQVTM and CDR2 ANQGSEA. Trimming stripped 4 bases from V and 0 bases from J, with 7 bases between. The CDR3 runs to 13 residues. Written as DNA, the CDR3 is TGCAGCGTTGGGACAGATAGCAATCAGCCCCAGCATTTT. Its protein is CSVGTDSNQPQHF.

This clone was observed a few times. In DNA form, the CDR3 reads TGTGCCAGCAGTTACTCAGCGGGAGAGTACACCGGGGAGCTGTTTTTT. Translating gives CASSYSAGEYTGELFF. This chain links TRBV6-5 with TRBJ2-2; 8 positions match TRBD2. Germline CDR1 reads MNHEY; CDR2 reads SVGAGI. V shed 0 bases and J 3 bases; nucleotides not matched to a gene: 3. The length of the CDR3 is 16 residues.

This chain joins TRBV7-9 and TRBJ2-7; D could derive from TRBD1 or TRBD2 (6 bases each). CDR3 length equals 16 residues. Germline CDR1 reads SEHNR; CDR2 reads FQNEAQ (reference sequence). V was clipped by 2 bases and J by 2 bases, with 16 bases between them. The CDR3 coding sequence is TGTGCCAGCAGCTTATCCCCGGGGGCCGGGCCCTACGAGCAGTACTTC. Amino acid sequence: CASSLSPGAGPYEQYF.

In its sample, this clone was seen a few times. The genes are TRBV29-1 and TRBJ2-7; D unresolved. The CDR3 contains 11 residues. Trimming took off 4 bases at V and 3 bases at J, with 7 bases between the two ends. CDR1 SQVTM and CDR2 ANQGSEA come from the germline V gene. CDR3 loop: CSVVGLYEQYF. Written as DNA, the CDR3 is TGCAGCGTTGTTGGGCTCTACGAGCAGTACTTC.

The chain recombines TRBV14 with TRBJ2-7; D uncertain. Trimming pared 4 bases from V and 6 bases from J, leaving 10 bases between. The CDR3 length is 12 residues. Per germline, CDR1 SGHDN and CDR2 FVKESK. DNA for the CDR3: TGTGCCAGCAGCCCTGGCCTCCTCGAGCAGTACTTC. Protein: CASSPGLLEQYF.

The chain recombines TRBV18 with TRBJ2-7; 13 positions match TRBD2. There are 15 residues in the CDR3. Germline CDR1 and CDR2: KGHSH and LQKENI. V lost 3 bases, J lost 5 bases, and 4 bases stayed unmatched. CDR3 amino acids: CASSPGLAGSNEQYF. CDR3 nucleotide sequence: TGTGCCAGCTCACCGGGACTAGCGGGAAGTAACGAGCAGTACTTC.

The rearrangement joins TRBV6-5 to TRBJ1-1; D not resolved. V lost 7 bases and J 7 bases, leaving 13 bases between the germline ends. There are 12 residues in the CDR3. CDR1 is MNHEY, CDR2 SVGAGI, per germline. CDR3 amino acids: CASTSSGDEAFF. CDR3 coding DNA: TGTGCCAGCACCTCTTCGGGCGATGAAGCTTTCTTT.

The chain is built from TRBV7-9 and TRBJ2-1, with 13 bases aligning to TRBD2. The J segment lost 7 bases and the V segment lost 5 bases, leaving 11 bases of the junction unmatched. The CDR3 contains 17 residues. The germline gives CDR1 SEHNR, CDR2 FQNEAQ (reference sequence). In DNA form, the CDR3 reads TGTGCCAGCAGCACACTAAGAGGACTAGCGGGAGTAAATGAGCAGTTCTTC. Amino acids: CASSTLRGLAGVNEQFF.

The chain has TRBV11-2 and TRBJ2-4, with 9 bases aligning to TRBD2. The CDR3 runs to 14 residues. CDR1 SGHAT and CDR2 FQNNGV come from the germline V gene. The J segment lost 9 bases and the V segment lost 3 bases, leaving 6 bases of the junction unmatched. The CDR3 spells CASSFSGRGGIQYF. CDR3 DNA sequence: TGTGCCAGCAGCTTTAGCGGGAGAGGGGGCATTCAGTACTTC.

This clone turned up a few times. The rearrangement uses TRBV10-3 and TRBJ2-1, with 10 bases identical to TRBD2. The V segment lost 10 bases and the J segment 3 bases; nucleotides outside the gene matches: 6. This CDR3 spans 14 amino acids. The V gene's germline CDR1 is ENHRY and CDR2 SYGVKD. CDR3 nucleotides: TGTGCCAGCGCAACTAGCGGGAACTACAATGAGCAGTTCTTC. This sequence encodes CASATSGNYNEQFF.

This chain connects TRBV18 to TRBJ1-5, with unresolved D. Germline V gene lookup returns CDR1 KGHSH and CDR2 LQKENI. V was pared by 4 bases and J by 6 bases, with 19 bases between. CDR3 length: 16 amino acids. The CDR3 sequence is CASSRFNPILGQPQHF. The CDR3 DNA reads TGTGCCAGCTCACGGTTTAACCCGATTCTCGGTCAGCCCCAGCATTTT.

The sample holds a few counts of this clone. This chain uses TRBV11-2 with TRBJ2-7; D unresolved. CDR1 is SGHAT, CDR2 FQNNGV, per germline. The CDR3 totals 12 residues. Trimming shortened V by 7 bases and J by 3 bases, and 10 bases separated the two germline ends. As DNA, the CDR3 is TGTGCCAGCAAGGGCAGAGACTACGAGCAGTACTTC. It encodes CASKGRDYEQYF.

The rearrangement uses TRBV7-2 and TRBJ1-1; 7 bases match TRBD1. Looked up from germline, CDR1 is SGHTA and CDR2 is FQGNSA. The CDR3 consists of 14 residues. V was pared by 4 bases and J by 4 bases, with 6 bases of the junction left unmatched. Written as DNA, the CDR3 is TGTGCCAGCAGCTCCCTACAGGGGACCACTGAAGCTTTCTTT. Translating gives CASSSLQGTTEAFF.

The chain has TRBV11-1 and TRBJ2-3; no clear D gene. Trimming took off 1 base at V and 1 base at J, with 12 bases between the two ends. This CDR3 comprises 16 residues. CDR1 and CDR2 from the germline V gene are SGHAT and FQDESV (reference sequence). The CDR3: CASSLDSVAGTDTQYF. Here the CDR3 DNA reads TGTGCCAGCAGCTTAGATTCGGTCGCTGGCACAGATACGCAGTATTTT.

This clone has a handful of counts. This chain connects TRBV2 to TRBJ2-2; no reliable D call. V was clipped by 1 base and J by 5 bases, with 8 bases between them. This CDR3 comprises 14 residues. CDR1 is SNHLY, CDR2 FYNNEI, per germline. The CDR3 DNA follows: TGTGCCAGCAGTGAAGAGCCTTGGACCGGGGAGCTGTTTTTT. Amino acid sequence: CASSEEPWTGELFF.

CDR3 region: CASSQTSGRINEQFF. The CDR3 DNA follows: TGTGCCAGCAGCCAGACTAGCGGGAGGATTAATGAGCAGTTCTTC. The chain uses TRBV5-4 and TRBJ2-1; TRBD2 matches 13 bases. Per the germline V gene, CDR1 is SGHNT and CDR2 is YYREEE (reference sequence). J gave up 7 bases and V 4 bases, and 5 bases lay outside the gene matches. The CDR3 is 15 residues long.

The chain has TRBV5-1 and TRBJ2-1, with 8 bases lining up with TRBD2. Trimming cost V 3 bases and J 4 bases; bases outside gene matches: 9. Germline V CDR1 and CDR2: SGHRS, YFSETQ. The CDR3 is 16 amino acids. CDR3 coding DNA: TGCGCCAGCAGCTCGCCTGCGGGAGGATTTTACAATGAGCAGTTCTTC. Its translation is CASSSPAGGFYNEQFF.

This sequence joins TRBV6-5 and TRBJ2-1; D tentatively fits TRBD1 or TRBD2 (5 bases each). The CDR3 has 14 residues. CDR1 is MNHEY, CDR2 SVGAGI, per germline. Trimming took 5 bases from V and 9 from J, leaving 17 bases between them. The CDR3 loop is CASSETGTNFEQFF. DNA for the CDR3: TGTGCCAGCAGTGAAACCGGGACCAACTTTGAGCAGTTCTTC.

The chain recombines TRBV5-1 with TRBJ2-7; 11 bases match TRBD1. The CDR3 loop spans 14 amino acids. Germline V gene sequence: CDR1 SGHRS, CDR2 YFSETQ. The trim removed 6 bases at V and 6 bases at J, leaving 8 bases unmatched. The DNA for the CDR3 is TGCGCCAGCAAGGTGGGACAGGGGGTTTCCGAGCAGTACTTC. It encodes CASKVGQGVSEQYF.